The rows below give T cell receptor beta chains drawn from one sample of a study of cytomegalovirus exposure and HLA in healthy donors. Profiled with immunoSEQ multiplex PCR; TCRdb holds only in-frame clones, not every one. In the table there are roughly 130,000 clones, 80% to 90% of which are singletons. Sequences were obtained from PBMCs. Source of these receptors: a man younger than 35 in good health and CMV-seronegative. The conserved cysteine and the conserved F or W are not part of the CDR3 here.

v_gene	j_gene	CDR3aa
TRBV4-1	TRBJ2-1	ASSQEASGVRAYNEQF
TRBV18	TRBJ2-1	ASSPIQEGEQF
TRBV7-9	TRBJ2-7	ASTDSGQIYEQY
TRBV30	TRBJ2-3	ACLSGSGTDTQY
TRBV6-5	TRBJ2-7	ASSYSQEAEQY
TRBV10-3	TRBJ2-1	AISPWGGEQF
TRBV7-2	TRBJ2-1	ASSSQGVSYNEQF
TRBV5-4	TRBJ2-1	ASSPTHGGGEQF
TRBV5-1	TRBJ2-7	ASSFTGGPPAVYEQY
TRBV7-9	TRBJ2-3	ATQRGVSTDTQY
TRBV2	TRBJ1-5	ASRDGTLSNQPQH
TRBV5-6	TRBJ2-1	ASAPGSSYNEQF
TRBV6-1	TRBJ2-7	ASNRVASPYEQY
TRBV7-2	TRBJ1-1	ASSYNTVF
TRBV7-2	TRBJ2-4	ASSPGRGQNIQY
TRBV11-3	TRBJ2-3	ASSHSTDTQY
TRBV7-7	TRBJ2-1	ASSLGREVGEQF
TRBV7-9	TRBJ1-2	ASSKTGGWDNYGYT
TRBV6-5	TRBJ1-5	ASRTGSNQPQH
TRBV5-1	TRBJ1-1	ASSYGQGEFGRTEAF
TRBV9	TRBJ2-7	ASSVGVAMSTYEQY
TRBV10-2	TRBJ2-7	ASSLRQGMSYEQY
TRBV25-1	TRBJ1-1	ASSLPGQGPLGAF
TRBV5-1	TRBJ1-2	ASSAGQGDGYT
TRBV18	TRBJ1-6	ASSPRTATGNSPLH
TRBV4-3	TRBJ1-4	ASSLIRGEGGKLF
TRBV10-2	TRBJ2-7	ASSAAGGNYEQY
TRBV29-1	TRBJ1-4	SVSGPPEKLF
TRBV30	TRBJ1-4	AWNTGTGKRLF
TRBV5-1	TRBJ1-1	ASSLDRAHTEAF
TRBV10-3	TRBJ1-2	ATVTTGNYGYT
TRBV4-1	TRBJ2-7	ASSQDNPGESYEQY
TRBV18	TRBJ1-1	ASSPGQAPMNTEAF
TRBV19	TRBJ1-1	ASSIRDRDMNTEAF
TRBV11-2	TRBJ1-3	ASSSTQGAGGTIY
TRBV7-9	TRBJ1-6	ASSLDRQGAGNSPLH
TRBV6-4	TRBJ2-1	ASSVRGGSSYNEQF
TRBV6-4	TRBJ2-1	ASSVDRGSEQF
TRBV19	TRBJ1-2	ASSPSRGYT
TRBV27	TRBJ2-2	ASSFLTGELF
TRBV7-8	TRBJ2-7	ASSSSLAGPYEQY
TRBV4-1	TRBJ2-2	ASSQASGSPNTGELF
TRBV10-3	TRBJ2-1	AISGNSGRASGNEQF
TRBV6-4	TRBJ2-1	ASSILAGAYNEQF
TRBV7-6	TRBJ2-3	ASSAAGGGTDTQY